This T cell receptor (beta chain) comes out of a study of neurological immune-mediated disorders. Germline V CDR1 and CDR2: LGHNT, FRNRAP. The CDR3 consists of 12 residues. V was shortened by 6 bases and J by 4 bases, with 10 bases between the two germline ends. TCRdb redid the calling of the 5' RACE reads with MiXCR, one entry per CDR3 protein. The data hold around 20,000 distinct CDR3 sequences, with about 6.2% observed a single time. This clonotype came up many times. The clonotype comes from a man aged 18 to 29 in good health. The sample taken for sequencing was CD8+ T cells from blood. The rearrangement links TRBV12-5 to TRBJ2-7, with D unresolved. The CDR3 reads CASGQPGYEQYF. The CDR3 coding sequence is TGTGCTAGTGGCCAGCCCGGATACGAGCAGTACTTC. Based on the CDR3 plus reference TRBV12-5 and TRBJ2-7, the full variable domain is DARVTQTPRHKVTEMGQEVTMRCQPILGHNTVFWYRQTMMQGLELLAYFRNRAPLDDSGMPKDRFSAEMPDATLATLKIQPSEPRDSAVYFCASGQPGYEQYFGPGTRLTVT.